These 5 T cell receptor beta chains came from one sample sequenced in a study of T-cell memory formation after mild COVID-19. TCRdb passed the 5' RACE reads through MiXCR, listing each CDR3 protein once. Here the sample spans 65,000 to 95,000 distinct CDR3 sequences, 10% to 15% being singletons. Sequences were obtained from PBMCs or a T cell subset sorted from them (not recorded which). The receptors stem from a man between 18 and 35 years old who had mild COVID-19 (a few samples of this study predate the infection). Cell type and time point are not known.

The CDR3 DNA sequence: TGTGCCAGCGCCAGCACAGAACGGTCAGAAAAACTGTTTTTT. Its translation: CASASTERSEKLFF. The genes are TRBV9 and TRBJ1-4; D is ambiguous. Between the trimmed V and J ends, which lost 7 bases and 8 bases, there was a span of 18 bases. This CDR3 has 14 amino acids. Germline V gene data show CDR1 as SGDLS and CDR2 as YYNGEE.

This chain's CDR3 is CAWSGGGGPETQYF. The CDR3 nucleotides are TGTGCCTGGAGTGGAGGGGGGGGGCCGGAGACCCAGTACTTC. The rearrangement links TRBV30 to TRBJ2-5, with TRBD2 as a possible D gene (7 bases). There are 14 residues in the CDR3. Germline assignment: CDR1 GTSNPN and CDR2 SVGIG (reference sequence). The V end lost 1 base, the J end lost 5 bases, and 14 bases lay between the germline ends.

The chain uses TRBV4-1 and TRBJ2-1; D is possibly TRBD1 (6 bases). The CDR3 totals 16 residues. The germline V and J ends were trimmed by 3 bases and 3 bases, with 15 bases remaining between them. Germline lookup yields CDR1 MGHRA and CDR2 YSYEKL. CDR3 region: CASSQGRGQFYNEQFF. CDR3 DNA: TGCGCCAGCAGCCAGGGCCGCGGACAGTTCTACAATGAGCAGTTCTTC.

This clonotype was recorded many times. The chain joins TRBV7-9 to TRBJ2-1; D not resolved. CDR1 and CDR2 from the germline V gene are SEHNR and FQNEAQ (reference sequence). The germline V and J ends were trimmed by 4 bases and 4 bases, with 17 bases remaining between them. CDR3 size: 16 residues. CDR3: CASSSQSALRYNEQFF. DNA of the CDR3: TGTGCCAGCAGCTCACAATCAGCCCTCCGTTACAATGAGCAGTTCTTC.

This clonotype has a handful of counts. The genes are TRBV7-9 and TRBJ2-5; 7 nucleotides agree with TRBD1. The CDR3 has 15 residues. V shed 5 bases, J shed 0 bases, and the junction held 6 bases outside the gene matches. Germline V lookup: CDR1 SEHNR, CDR2 FQNEAQ (reference sequence). CDR3 protein: CASSAPGQNQETQYF. In DNA, the CDR3 is TGTGCCAGCAGCGCCCCGGGACAGAACCAAGAGACCCAGTACTTC.